The clone carrying this TCR beta chain has a count of ten or more. These data originate in a study of shared clonotypes between healthy human individuals. Looking at the study overall: CD8 memory received one plate per donor, CD8 naive two, CD4 memory three and CD4 naive three.

V lost 5 bases to trimming and J lost 3 bases; unmatched junction nucleotides: 4. This CDR3 has 13 residues. Germline CDR1 and CDR2: SEHNR and FQNEAQ (reference sequence). Data came from immunoSEQ multiplex PCR; TCRdb stores just in-frame clones and leaves some out. Here the sample spans roughly 760,000 clones, around 67% being singletons. The sequenced material came from memory CD4+ T cells sorted from blood. The subset was: CD45RA-negative fraction. The chain is built from TRBV7-9 and TRBJ2-7, with 7 bases identical to TRBD1. This clonotype was obtained from a woman aged 30 to 39 in good health. DNA for the CDR3: TGTGCCAGCAGCACTAGACAGGGCTACGAGCAGTACTTC. This encodes CASSTRQGYEQYF.